A selection of T cell receptor beta chains follows, all from one sample in a study of cytomegalovirus exposure and HLA in healthy donors. This table comes from immunoSEQ multiplex PCR, and its TCRdb copy is limited to in-frame clones, with some not included. The sample records approximately 120,000 clones, about four fifths being singletons. The sample comprised PBMCs. The receptors were gathered from a woman aged 35 to 49 in good health and CMV-seropositive. The CDR3 runs from the conserved cysteine through the conserved F or W. The D gene is left open where the match is weak. Size values are once, few and many counts, or a class for expanded clones, and some rows have none.

TRBV5-1	-	TRBJ1-1	few	TGCGCCAGCAGTTTTTTACAGGGTGAAGGGGAAGCTTTCTTT	CASSFLQGEGEAFF
TRBV5-1	-	TRBJ2-6	-	TGCGCCAGCAGACGACAGGTTGGGGCCAACGTCCTGACTTTC	CASRRQVGANVLTF
TRBV7-2	-	TRBJ1-5	-	TGTGCCAGCAGCGCGCAGGGGAGCAATCAGCCCCAGCATTTT	CASSAQGSNQPQHF
TRBV13	-	TRBJ1-1	-	TGTGCCAGCAGCTTAGCGGGGGGCAACACTGAAGCTTTCTTT	CASSLAGGNTEAFF
TRBV4-3	TRBD1	TRBJ2-3	-	TGCGCCAGCAGCGTAAACAGGGGCGCAGATACGCAGTATTTT	CASSVNRGADTQYF
TRBV7-9	-	TRBJ2-7	few	TGTGCCAGCAGCTTCGACTTCTCCTACGAGCAGTACTTC	CASSFDFSYEQYF
TRBV5-4	TRBD2	TRBJ2-7	-	TGTGCCAGCAGCAAGGGACTAGCGGGGCTCTCCTACGAGCAGTACTTC	CASSKGLAGLSYEQYF
TRBV7-6	TRBD1	TRBJ1-1	-	TGTGCCAGCAGCGGATACCGGGACAGTCGATCTTTCTTT	CASSGYRDSRSFF
TRBV2	-	TRBJ1-5	-	TGTGCCAGCAGTGAACACCCAGATAATCAGCCCCAGCATTTT	CASSEHPDNQPQHF
TRBV7-9	-	TRBJ2-7	-	TGTTCCAGCAGCTTAGGTCGCGAGACATGGTACTTC	CSSSLGRETWYF